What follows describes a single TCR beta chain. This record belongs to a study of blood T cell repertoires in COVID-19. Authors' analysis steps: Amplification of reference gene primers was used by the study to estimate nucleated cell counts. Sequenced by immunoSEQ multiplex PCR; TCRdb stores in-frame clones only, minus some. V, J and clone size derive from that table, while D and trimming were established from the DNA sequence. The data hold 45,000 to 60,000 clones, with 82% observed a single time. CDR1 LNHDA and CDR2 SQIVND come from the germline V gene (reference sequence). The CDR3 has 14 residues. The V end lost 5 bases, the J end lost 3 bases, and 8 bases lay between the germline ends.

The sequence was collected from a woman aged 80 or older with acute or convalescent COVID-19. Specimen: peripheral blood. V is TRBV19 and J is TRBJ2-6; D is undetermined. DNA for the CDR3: TGTGCCAGTAGTGTCAGGCGTGGGGCCAACGTCCTGACTTTC. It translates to CASSVRRGANVLTF.